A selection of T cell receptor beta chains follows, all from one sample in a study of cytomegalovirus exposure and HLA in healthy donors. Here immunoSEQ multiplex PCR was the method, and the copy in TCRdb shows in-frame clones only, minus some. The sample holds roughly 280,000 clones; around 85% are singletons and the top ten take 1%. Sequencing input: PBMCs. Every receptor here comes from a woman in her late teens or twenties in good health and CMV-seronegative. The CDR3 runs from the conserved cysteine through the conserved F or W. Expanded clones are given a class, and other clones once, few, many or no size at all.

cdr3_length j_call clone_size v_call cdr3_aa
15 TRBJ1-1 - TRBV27 CASSTGTGGNTEAFF
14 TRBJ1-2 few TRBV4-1 CASSQGRFPRGYTF
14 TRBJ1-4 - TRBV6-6 CASSYFRTNEKLFF
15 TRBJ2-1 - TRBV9 CASSARLVGMGEQFF
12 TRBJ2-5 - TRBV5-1 CASSRGQETQYF
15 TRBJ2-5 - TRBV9 CASSVVRGIRETQYF
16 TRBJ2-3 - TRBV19 CASSMTGLIPTDTQYF
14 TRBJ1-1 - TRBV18 CASSPREGNTEAFF
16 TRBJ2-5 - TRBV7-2 CASSLLVRVAPWTQYF
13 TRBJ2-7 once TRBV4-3 CASSQATSREQYF
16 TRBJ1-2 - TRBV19 CASSIATPTRNYGYTF
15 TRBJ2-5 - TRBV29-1 CSVEVLLAGQETQYF
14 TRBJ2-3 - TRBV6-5 CASSYSGSTDTQYF
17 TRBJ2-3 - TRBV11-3 CASSLGLAGEEADTQYF
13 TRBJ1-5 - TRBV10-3 CAISARGNQPQHF
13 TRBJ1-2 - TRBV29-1 CSVDRSSNYGYTF
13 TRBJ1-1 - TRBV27 CASSWTQNTEAFF
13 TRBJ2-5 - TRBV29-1 CSVSGLAGETQYF
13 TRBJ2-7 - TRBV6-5 CASSYTGTYEQYF
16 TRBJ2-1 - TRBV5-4 CASSPRAGGLVNEQFF
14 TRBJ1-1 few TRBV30 CAWDRDRPNTEAFF
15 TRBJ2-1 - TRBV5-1 CASSSTSGNYNEQFF
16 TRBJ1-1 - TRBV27 CASSPGTGPMNTEAFF
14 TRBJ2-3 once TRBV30 CAAQGGLAGGTQYF
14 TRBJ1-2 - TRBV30 CAWRLESWNYGYTF
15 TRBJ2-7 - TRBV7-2 CASSFLAGVIYEQYF
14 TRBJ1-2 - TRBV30 CACLWGQGSYGYTF
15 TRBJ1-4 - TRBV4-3 CASSLRQDGGEKLFF
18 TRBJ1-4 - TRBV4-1 CASSQDPDRRATNEKLFF
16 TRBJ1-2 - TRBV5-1 CASSLEQGAPLYGYTF
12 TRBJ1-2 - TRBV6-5 CASSKGADGYTF
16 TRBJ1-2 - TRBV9 CASSQRRWGANYGYTF
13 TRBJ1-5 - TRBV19 CASSRTVDQPQHF
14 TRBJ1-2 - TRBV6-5 CASTLNSGIVGYTF
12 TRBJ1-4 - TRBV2 CACRGQGIQLFF
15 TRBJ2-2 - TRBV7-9 CASSLSSGNTGELFF
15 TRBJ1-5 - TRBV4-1 CASSQGQGLSQPQHF
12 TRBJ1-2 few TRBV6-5 CASLGQGVGYTF
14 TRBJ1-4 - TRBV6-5 CASSRTATNEKLFF
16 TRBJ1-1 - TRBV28 CASSLYFATGDTEAFF
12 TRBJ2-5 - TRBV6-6 CASGRAQETQYF
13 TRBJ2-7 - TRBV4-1 CASSQERLDEQYF
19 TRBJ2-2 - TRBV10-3 CAISMTTHTGTSGNGELFF
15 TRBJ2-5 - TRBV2 CASSLSGGAGETQYF